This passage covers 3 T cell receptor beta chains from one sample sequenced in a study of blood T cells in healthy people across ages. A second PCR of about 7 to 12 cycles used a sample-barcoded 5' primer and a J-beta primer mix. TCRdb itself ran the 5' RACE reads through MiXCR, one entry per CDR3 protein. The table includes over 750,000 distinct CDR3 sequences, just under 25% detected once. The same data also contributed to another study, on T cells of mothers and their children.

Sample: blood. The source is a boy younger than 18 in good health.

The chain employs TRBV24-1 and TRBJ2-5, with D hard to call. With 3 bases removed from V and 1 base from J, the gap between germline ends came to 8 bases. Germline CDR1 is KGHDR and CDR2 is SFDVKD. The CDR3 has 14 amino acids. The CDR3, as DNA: TGTGCCACCAGTGATGTGAGAAGCCAAGAGACCCAGTACTTC. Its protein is CATSDVRSQETQYF.

This CDR3 reads CSAGASLGSYGYTF. The DNA for the CDR3 is TGCAGTGCGGGGGCCTCGCTCGGGTCCTATGGCTACACCTTC. The chain recombines TRBV20-1 with TRBJ1-2; D is perhaps TRBD1 (6 bases). Germline CDR1 and CDR2: DFQATT and SNEGSKA (reference sequence). V lost 6 bases to trimming and J lost 4 bases, with 18 bases between them. This CDR3 spans 14 amino acids.

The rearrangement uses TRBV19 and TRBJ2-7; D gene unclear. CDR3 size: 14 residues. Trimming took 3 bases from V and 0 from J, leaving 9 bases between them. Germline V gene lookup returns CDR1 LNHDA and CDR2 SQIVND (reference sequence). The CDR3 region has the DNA TGTGCCAGTAGTATTGGATGGAGCTCCTACGAGCAGTACTTC. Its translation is CASSIGWSSYEQYF.